This note documents a single TCR beta chain sequence. Its target is unknown. The study drew the donors from its roughly 120-subject validation cohort, separate from the roughly 700-subject first cohort. Using immunoSEQ multiplex PCR, the repertoire was profiled, and TCRdb retains in-frame clones only, with some absent. The table has some 150,000 clones, 75% to 90% seen once; the top ten hold about a fifth. The data derive from a study of cytomegalovirus exposure and HLA in healthy donors. On the study more broadly: According to later analysis, the same platform produced the roughly 130 validation and 600 to 800 first-cohort repertoires. Findings and limits, study-wide: It was found in a later analysis that first-cohort TCR clusters tended to co-occur in the 100 to 150 validation repertoires. Researchers counted some 150 TCR beta chains as cytomegalovirus-associated.

The TCR sequence derives from a man between 18 and 29 years old in good health and CMV-seropositive. Sequencing was performed on PBMCs.

The CDR3 nucleotides read TGTGCCAGCAGCTTGCTGGGGGCGGGGGGGCAGGATACGCAGTATTTT. It specifies CASSLLGAGGQDTQYF. V usage is TRBV5-6 and J usage is TRBJ2-3; TRBD2 matches 9 bases. The CDR3 has 16 residues. The ends lost 1 base at V and 6 bases at J; junction bases unmatched: 9. Germline V gene lookup returns CDR1 SGHDT and CDR2 YYEEEE. The entire variable domain, with the rest obtained from reference TRBV5-6 and TRBJ2-3, is as follows: DAGVTQSPTHLIKTRGQQVTLRCSPKSGHDTVSWYQQALGQGPQFIFQYYEEEERQRGNFPDRFSGHQFPNYSSELNVNALLLGDSALYLCASSLLGAGGQDTQYFGPGTRLTVL.